The rows below give T cell receptor beta chains drawn from one sample of a study of graft-versus-host responses after intestinal transplantation. Data came from immunoSEQ multiplex PCR; TCRdb stores just in-frame clones and leaves some out. Of about 11,000 clones in the sample, 30% to 40% are singletons; the top ten hold about 2%. Material: alloreactive CD4+ T cells from a mixed lymphocyte reaction culture, obtained before transplantation. These receptors all stem from a human patient who was an organ donor for intestinal transplantation. CDR3s include the opening cysteine and the closing phenylalanine or tryptophan. A D gene is named only where the DNA matches it firmly. Clone size appears in some rows only: once, few, many, or a class for an expanded clone.

abundance	d_gene	len	v_gene	j_gene	CDR3aa	CDR3nt
-	TRBD1	18	TRBV7-3	TRBJ2-1	CASSLRPTRDRGYNEQFF	TGTGCCAGCAGCTTAAGACCTACCCGGGACAGGGGGTACAATGAGCAGTTCTTC
-	TRBD2	19	TRBV7-2	TRBJ2-3	CASSLTLAGVVYGTDTQYF	TGTGCCAGCAGCTTGACCCTAGCGGGGGTGGTATACGGCACAGATACGCAGTATTTT
-	-	14	TRBV6-5	TRBJ2-7	CASSLSGTSYEQYF	TGTGCCAGCAGCCTTAGCGGTACCTCCTACGAGCAGTACTTC
-	TRBD2	15	TRBV4-1	TRBJ2-7	CAGSQGDRGVYEQYF	TGCGCCGGCAGCCAAGGGGACCGGGGGGTTTACGAGCAGTACTTC
-	-	14	TRBV11-2	TRBJ1-3	CASSLTSSGNTIYF	TGTGCCAGCAGCTTGACTTCCTCTGGAAACACCATATATTTT
few	TRBD2	16	TRBV18	TRBJ2-3	CASSQTYSGVTDTQYF	TGTGCCAGCTCACAAACCTATAGCGGGGTAACAGATACGCAGTATTTT
-	-	14	TRBV15	TRBJ2-1	CATSREHRYNEQFF	TGTGCCACCAGCAGAGAGCACAGATACAATGAGCAGTTCTTC
-	TRBD2	12	TRBV7-2	TRBJ2-1	CASSLVAGGQFF	TGTGCCAGCAGCTTAGTGGCGGGGGGGCAGTTCTTC
few	-	15	TRBV4-2	TRBJ1-4	CASSPGTRINEKLFF	TGTGCCAGCAGCCCGGGGACACGGATAAATGAAAAACTGTTTTTT
-	TRBD1	13	TRBV4-2	TRBJ2-1	CASSRTGDNEQFF	TGTGCCAGCAGCCGGACAGGGGACAATGAGCAGTTCTTC
once	-	15	TRBV4-3	TRBJ2-5	CASSQVDRGRETQYF	TGCGCCAGCAGCCAAGTCGATCGAGGGCGGGAGACCCAGTACTTC
-	TRBD1	15	TRBV27	TRBJ2-7	CASSSTGAGRNEQYF	TGTGCCAGCAGTTCGACAGGGGCCGGTAGGAACGAGCAGTACTTC
-	-	15	TRBV5-4	TRBJ1-6	CASSLSGSYNSPLHF	TGTGCCAGCAGCTTGAGCGGCTCCTATAATTCACCCCTCCACTTT
few	-	15	TRBV5-1	TRBJ2-7	CASSAGTLRSYEQYF	TGCGCCAGCAGCGCAGGGACTTTACGATCCTACGAGCAGTACTTC
few	TRBD1	15	TRBV9	TRBJ1-2	CASSESTGSNYGYTF	TGTGCCAGCAGCGAGTCGACAGGGTCTAACTATGGCTACACCTTC
few	-	13	TRBV19	TRBJ1-5	CASSRGSNQPQHF	TGTGCCAGTAGCAGGGGTAGCAATCAGCCCCAGCATTTT
-	-	14	TRBV18	TRBJ2-4	CASSPGHTGDIQYF	TGTGCCAGCTCACCGGGGCACACTGGGGACATTCAGTACTTC
-	-	16	TRBV7-9	TRBJ2-5	CASSLARLAGQETQYF	TGTGCCAGCAGCTTAGCGCGGTTGGCGGGACAAGAGACCCAGTACTTC
-	TRBD2	16	TRBV11-2	TRBJ2-5	CASSKGGRGAQETQYF	TGTGCCAGCAGCAAAGGGGGGCGGGGGGCCCAAGAGACCCAGTACTTC
few	-	14	TRBV18	TRBJ1-2	CASSPSGVGVSYTF	TGTGCCAGCTCACCCTCAGGGGTAGGCGTATCCTACACCTTC
few	-	14	TRBV7-9	TRBJ2-5	CASSLDQGRETQYF	TGTGCCAGCAGCTTAGACCAGGGCCGAGAGACCCAGTACTTC
-	TRBD2	15	TRBV4-2	TRBJ2-1	CASSPSGGLNNEQFF	TGTGCCAGCAGCCCTAGCGGGGGGCTGAACAATGAGCAGTTCTTC
-	-	15	TRBV6-1	TRBJ1-6	CASSESGAHNSPLHF	TGTGCCAGCAGTGAATCCGGTGCCCATAATTCACCCCTCCACTTT
medium-sized	-	14	TRBV7-2	TRBJ1-1	CASRHRGSGTEAFF	TGTGCCAGCAGGCATCGGGGATCTGGCACTGAAGCTTTCTTT
few	-	14	TRBV7-9	TRBJ2-3	CASSLAQYTDTQYF	TGTGCCAGCAGCTTAGCGCAGTACACGGATACGCAGTATTTT
-	-	12	TRBV7-4	TRBJ2-1	CASSLGSNEQFF	TGTGCCAGCAGCTTAGGCAGCAATGAGCAGTTCTTC
few	-	16	TRBV4-2	TRBJ2-3	CASSRLGNYATDTQYF	TGTGCCAGCAGCCGACTAGGGAACTATGCCACAGATACGCAGTATTTT
medium-sized	-	14	TRBV7-9	TRBJ1-6	CASSLIGDNSPLHF	TGTGCCAGCAGCTTAATAGGGGATAATTCACCCCTCCACTTT
-	-	16	TRBV4-1	TRBJ2-7	CASSQEPGLRYYEQYF	TGCGCCAGCAGCCAAGAACCGGGACTTCGATACTACGAGCAGTACTTC
few	-	13	TRBV19	TRBJ2-5	CASSRTVEETQYF	TGTGCCAGTAGTAGGACAGTAGAAGAGACCCAGTACTTC
few	TRBD1	18	TRBV7-9	TRBJ1-4	CASSLGQGPLSTNEKLFF	TGTGCCAGCAGCTTAGGACAGGGGCCCTTGTCCACTAATGAAAAACTGTTTTTT
-	-	17	TRBV5-4	TRBJ1-3	CASSLTQGARSGNTIYF	TGTGCCAGCAGCTTGACGCAGGGCGCTCGTTCTGGAAACACCATATATTTT
few	TRBD1	15	TRBV6-5	TRBJ2-7	CAISNLGRGLVEQYF	TGTGCCATCAGTAACTTAGGCAGGGGGCTCGTCGAGCAGTACTTC
-	TRBD2	15	TRBV4-2	TRBJ2-5	CASSQLAGGEETQYF	TGTGCCAGCAGCCAGCTAGCGGGGGGGGAAGAGACCCAGTACTTC
-	-	13	TRBV7-2	TRBJ1-2	CASSLVRSGGYTF	TGTGCCAGCAGCTTAGTCAGATCTGGCGGCTACACCTTC
-	-	14	TRBV6-5	TRBJ1-2	CASNPIRGYYGYTF	TGTGCCAGCAATCCTATCAGGGGATACTATGGCTACACCTTC
-	TRBD1	13	TRBV11-2	TRBJ2-1	CASSPDRGYEQFF	TGTGCCAGCAGCCCGGACAGGGGCTATGAGCAGTTCTTC
-	TRBD2	16	TRBV4-1	TRBJ2-5	CASSQETRGVSETQYF	TGCGCCAGCAGCCAAGAGACGCGGGGGGTCTCCGAGACCCAGTACTTC
few	-	14	TRBV11-2	TRBJ2-2	CASSLRPAGGELFF	TGTGCCAGCAGCTTGAGACCTGCGGGCGGGGAGCTGTTTTTT
few	-	14	TRBV5-1	TRBJ1-2	CASSLDRGIMAITF	TGCGCCAGCAGCTTGGACCGCGGGATTATGGCTATCACCTTC
-	-	14	TRBV11-2	TRBJ1-2	CASSLEEGVGGYTF	TGTGCCAGCAGCCTAGAAGAGGGAGTGGGCGGCTACACCTTC
-	TRBD2	18	TRBV4-1	TRBJ2-1	CASSHGLAGGASYNEQFF	TGCGCCAGCAGTCATGGACTAGCGGGGGGTGCATCCTACAATGAGCAGTTCTTC
-	-	14	TRBV5-4	TRBJ2-5	CASSLGLSQETQYF	TGTGCCAGCAGCTTGGGACTCTCTCAAGAGACCCAGTACTTC
-	TRBD2	19	TRBV5-1	TRBJ2-3	CASSLVLAGGLGHADTQYF	TGCGCCAGCAGCTTGGTTCTAGCGGGGGGGCTGGGGCACGCAGATACGCAGTATTTT
-	-	14	TRBV5-4	TRBJ2-3	CASSLTSSTDTQYF	TGTGCCAGCAGCTTGACTAGCAGCACAGATACGCAGTATTTT
once	TRBD1	12	TRBV29-1	TRBJ1-1	CSVGQGPTEAFF	TGCAGCGTTGGACAGGGGCCCACTGAAGCTTTCTTT
few	-	16	TRBV6-1	TRBJ2-7	CAISGQEGFTLYEQYF	TGTGCCATCAGTGGTCAGGAAGGCTTTACTCTTTACGAGCAGTACTTC